This T cell receptor beta chain is from a study of PD-1 blockade in classical Hodgkin lymphoma. Broader study findings: Complete responders' baseline diversity resembled that of newly diagnosed patients. Healthy donors were reported to have higher baseline TCR diversity than newly diagnosed patients.

CDR1 is SGHTA and CDR2 is FQGNSA in the germline V gene. The CDR3 extends over 13 amino acids. The ends were cut back, 4 bases at V and 11 bases at J, with 14 bases in the middle. TCRdb's table, derived via immunoSEQ multiplex PCR, lists solely in-frame clones and lacks some. Of nearly 55,000 clones in the sample, roughly 80% were seen once. All trial patients relapsed after autologous stem cell transplantation. With regard to this clone: As yet, its antigen is unknown.

Material: peripheral blood mononuclear cells (PBMCs), obtained at baseline. The chain employs TRBV7-2 and TRBJ1-4; D may be TRBD1 (6 bases). The origin of this receptor is a human donor with classical Hodgkin lymphoma. CDR3 DNA sequence: TGTGCCAGCAGCTCCCCCGGGGGCCGCAAACTGTTTTTT. Amino acid sequence: CASSSPGGRKLFF.